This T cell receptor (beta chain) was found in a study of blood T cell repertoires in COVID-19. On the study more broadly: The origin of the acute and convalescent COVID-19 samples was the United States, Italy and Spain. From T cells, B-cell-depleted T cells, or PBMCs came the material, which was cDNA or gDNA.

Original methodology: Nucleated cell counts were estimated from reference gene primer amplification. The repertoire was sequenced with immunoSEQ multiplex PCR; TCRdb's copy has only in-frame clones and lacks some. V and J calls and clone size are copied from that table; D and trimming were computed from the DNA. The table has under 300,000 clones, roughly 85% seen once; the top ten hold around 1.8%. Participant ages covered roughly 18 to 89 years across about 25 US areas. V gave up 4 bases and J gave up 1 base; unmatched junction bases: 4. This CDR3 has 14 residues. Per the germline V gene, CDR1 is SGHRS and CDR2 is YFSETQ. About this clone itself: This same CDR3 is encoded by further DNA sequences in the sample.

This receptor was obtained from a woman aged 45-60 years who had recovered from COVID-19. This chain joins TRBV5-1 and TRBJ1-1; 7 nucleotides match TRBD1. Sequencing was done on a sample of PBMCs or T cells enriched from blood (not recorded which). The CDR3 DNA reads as TGCGCCAGCAGCCCCGGGACAGCGAACACTGAAGCTTTCTTT. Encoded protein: CASSPGTANTEAFF. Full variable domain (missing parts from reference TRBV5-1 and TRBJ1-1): KAGVTQTPRYLIKTRGQQVTLSCSPISGHRSVSWYQQTPGQGLQFLFEYFSETQRNKGNFPGRFSGRQFSNSRSEMNVSTLELGDSALYLCASSPGTANTEAFFGQGTRLTVV.